These 7 T cell receptor beta chains share one sample of origin, sequenced in a study of cytomegalovirus exposure and HLA in healthy donors. Amplification used 60 Vbeta primers and 13 Jbeta primers. Clones were sequenced by immunoSEQ multiplex PCR, and TCRdb holds only the in-frame ones, with some missing. The sample data list approximately 120,000 clones. The material sequenced was PBMCs. These receptors all stem from a man aged 30 to 45 in good health and CMV-seronegative.

The chain employs TRBV27 and TRBJ2-7; D is perhaps TRBD2 (6 bases). The CDR3 sequence is 16 residues long. CDR1 MNHEY and CDR2 SMNVEV come from the germline V gene (reference sequence). The ends were cut back, 6 bases at V and 0 bases at J, with 18 bases in the middle. The CDR3 sequence: CASSLDLASSSYEQYF. The CDR3, as DNA: TGTGCCAGCAGCTTGGATCTAGCGTCCAGCTCCTACGAGCAGTACTTC.

V usage is TRBV4-1 and J usage is TRBJ1-3, with D possibly matching TRBD1 (5 bases). CDR3 length equals 17 residues. CDR1 is MGHRA and CDR2 is YSYEKL in the germline V gene. V lost 3 bases and J 0 bases, leaving 15 bases between the germline ends. Here the CDR3 reads CASSQSLTGSSGNTIYF. CDR3 in DNA: TGCGCCAGCAGCCAGAGTCTTACAGGTAGCTCTGGAAACACCATATATTTT.

Notes on this clone: Other DNA sequences in this specimen translate into the identical CDR3. The rearrangement links TRBV5-1 to TRBJ1-1, with 7 bases fitting TRBD1. With V trimmed by 2 bases and J by 5 bases, 3 bases remained unmatched. Per germline, CDR1 SGHRS and CDR2 YFSETQ. This CDR3 has 13 amino acids. CDR3 protein: CASSFAGGTEAFF. Here the CDR3 DNA reads TGCGCCAGCAGCTTCGCAGGGGGAACTGAAGCTTTCTTT.

In the case of this clone: In the same sample, other DNA sequences code for this CDR3. The V gene is TRBV7-9, the J gene TRBJ1-1; 7 bases align to TRBD1. V lost 5 bases and J lost 5; bases outside the gene matches: 5. This CDR3 comprises 13 residues. Germline values: CDR1 SEHNR, CDR2 FQNEAQ (reference sequence). CDR3 residues: CASSPPGGTEAFF. Here the CDR3 DNA reads TGTGCCAGCAGCCCTCCAGGGGGAACTGAAGCTTTCTTT.

The J gene is TRBJ2-4, the V gene TRBV28, with 8 positions matching TRBD1. There are 15 residues in the CDR3. The V gene's germline CDR1 is MDHEN and CDR2 SYDVKM. The trim removed 6 bases at V and 2 bases at J, leaving 6 bases unmatched. For the CDR3, the DNA is TGTGCCAGCAGCTACAGGGGGATGACCAAAAACATTCAGTACTTC. It translates to CASSYRGMTKNIQYF. Drawing the rest from reference TRBV28 and TRBJ2-4, the complete variable domain is DVKVTQSSRYLVKRTGEKVFLECVQDMDHENMFWYRQDPGLGLRLIYFSYDVKMKEKGDIPEGYSVSREKKERFSLILESASTNQTSMYLCASSYRGMTKNIQYFGAGTRLSVL.

The V gene is TRBV5-1, the J gene TRBJ2-5; D is perhaps TRBD2 (6 bases). V dropped 2 bases and J dropped 5 bases, with 22 bases sitting between them. The CDR3 has 17 amino acids. CDR1 SGHRS and CDR2 YFSETQ come from the germline V gene. This chain's CDR3 is CASSFGSGGSLGETQYF. CDR3 bases: TGCGCCAGCAGCTTCGGGTCAGGAGGGTCACTGGGGGAGACCCAGTACTTC.

The rearrangement joins TRBV27 to TRBJ2-7, with D possibly being TRBD1 (5 bases). In germline, CDR1 is MNHEY, CDR2 SMNVEV (reference sequence). There are 13 residues in the CDR3. V lost 6 bases to trimming and J lost 3 bases, with 12 bases between them. Written as DNA, the CDR3 is TGTGCCAGCAGCTCCGAAACAGGCTACGAGCAGTACTTC. Translated: CASSSETGYEQYF.